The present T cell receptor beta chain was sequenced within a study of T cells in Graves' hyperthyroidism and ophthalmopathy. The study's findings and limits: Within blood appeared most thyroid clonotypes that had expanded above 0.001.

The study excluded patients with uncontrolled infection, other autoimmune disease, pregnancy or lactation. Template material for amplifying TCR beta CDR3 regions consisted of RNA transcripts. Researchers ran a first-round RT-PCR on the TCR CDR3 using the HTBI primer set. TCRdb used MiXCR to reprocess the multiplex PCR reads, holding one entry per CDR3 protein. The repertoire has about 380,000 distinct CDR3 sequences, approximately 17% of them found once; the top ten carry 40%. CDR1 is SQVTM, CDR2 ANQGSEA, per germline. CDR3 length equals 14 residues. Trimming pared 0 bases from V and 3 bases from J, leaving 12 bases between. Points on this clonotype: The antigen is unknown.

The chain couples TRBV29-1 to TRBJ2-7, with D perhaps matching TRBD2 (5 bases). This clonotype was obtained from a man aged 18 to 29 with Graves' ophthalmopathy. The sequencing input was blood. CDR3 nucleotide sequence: TGCAGCGTTGAAGATGCCGGGGAAGTCTACGAGCAGTACTTC. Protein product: CSVEDAGEVYEQYF.